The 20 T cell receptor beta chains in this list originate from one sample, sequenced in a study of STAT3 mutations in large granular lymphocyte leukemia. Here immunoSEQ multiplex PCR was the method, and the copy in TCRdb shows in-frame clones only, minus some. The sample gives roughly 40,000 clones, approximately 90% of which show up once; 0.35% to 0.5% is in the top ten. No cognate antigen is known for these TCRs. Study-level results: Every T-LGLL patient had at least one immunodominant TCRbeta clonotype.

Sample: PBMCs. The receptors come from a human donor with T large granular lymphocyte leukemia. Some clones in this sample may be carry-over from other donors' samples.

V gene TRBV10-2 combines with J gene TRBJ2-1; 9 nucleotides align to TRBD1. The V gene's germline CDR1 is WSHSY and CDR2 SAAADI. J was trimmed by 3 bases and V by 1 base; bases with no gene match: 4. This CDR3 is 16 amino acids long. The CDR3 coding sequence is TGCGCCAGCAGTGAGTGGGGACAGGGTTTCTACAATGAGCAGTTCTTC. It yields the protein CASSEWGQGFYNEQFF.

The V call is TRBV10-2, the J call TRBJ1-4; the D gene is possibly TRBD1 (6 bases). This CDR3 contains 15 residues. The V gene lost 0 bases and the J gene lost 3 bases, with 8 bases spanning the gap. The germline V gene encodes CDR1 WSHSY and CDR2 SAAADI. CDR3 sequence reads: CASSESGHSNEKLFF. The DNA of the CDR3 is TGCGCCAGCAGTGAGTCGGGACACTCTAATGAAAAACTGTTTTTT.

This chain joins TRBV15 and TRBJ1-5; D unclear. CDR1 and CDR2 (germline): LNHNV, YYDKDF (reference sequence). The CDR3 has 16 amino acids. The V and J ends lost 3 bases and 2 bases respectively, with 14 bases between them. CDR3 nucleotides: TGTGCCACCAGCAGTGTGCAGGCTATGGGCAATCAGCCCCAGCATTTT. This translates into CATSSVQAMGNQPQHF.

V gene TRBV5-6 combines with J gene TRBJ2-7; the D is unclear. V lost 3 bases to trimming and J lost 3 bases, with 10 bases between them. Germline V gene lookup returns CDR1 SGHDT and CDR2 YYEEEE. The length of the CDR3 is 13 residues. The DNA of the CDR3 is TGTGCCAGCAGCTCCGTCGTAGGCTACGAGCAGTACTTC. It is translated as CASSSVVGYEQYF.

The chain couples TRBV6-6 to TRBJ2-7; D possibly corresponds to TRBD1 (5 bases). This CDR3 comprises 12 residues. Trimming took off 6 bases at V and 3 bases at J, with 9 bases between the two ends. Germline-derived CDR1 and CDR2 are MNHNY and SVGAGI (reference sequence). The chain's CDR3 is CASSYDSYEQYV. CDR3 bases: TGTGCCAGCAGCTATGACAGCTACGAGCAGTACGTC.

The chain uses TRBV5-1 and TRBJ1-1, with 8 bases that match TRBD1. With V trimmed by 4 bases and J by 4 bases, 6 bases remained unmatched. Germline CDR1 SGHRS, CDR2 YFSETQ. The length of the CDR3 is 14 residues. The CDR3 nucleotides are TGCGCCAGCAGCGAGGACAGGGCGGGCACTGAAGCTTTCTTT. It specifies CASSEDRAGTEAFF.

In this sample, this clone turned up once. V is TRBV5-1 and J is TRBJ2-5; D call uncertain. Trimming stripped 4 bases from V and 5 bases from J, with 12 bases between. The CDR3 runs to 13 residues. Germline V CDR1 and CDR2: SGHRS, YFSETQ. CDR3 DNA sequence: TGCGCCAGCAGCATTTTAAGCGAGGAGACCCAGTACTTC. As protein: CASSILSEETQYF. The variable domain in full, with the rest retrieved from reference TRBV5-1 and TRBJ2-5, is KAGVTQTPRYLIKTRGQQVTLSCSPISGHRSVSWYQQTPGQGLQFLFEYFSETQRNKGNFPGRFSGRQFSNSRSEMNVSTLELGDSALYLCASSILSEETQYFGPGTRLLVL.

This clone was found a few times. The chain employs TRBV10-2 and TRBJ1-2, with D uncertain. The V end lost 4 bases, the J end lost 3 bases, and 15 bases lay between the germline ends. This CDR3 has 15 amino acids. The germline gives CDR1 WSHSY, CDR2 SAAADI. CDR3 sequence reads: CASSAAGREHYGYTF. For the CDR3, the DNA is TGCGCCAGCAGTGCCGCCGGACGGGAGCACTATGGCTACACCTTC.

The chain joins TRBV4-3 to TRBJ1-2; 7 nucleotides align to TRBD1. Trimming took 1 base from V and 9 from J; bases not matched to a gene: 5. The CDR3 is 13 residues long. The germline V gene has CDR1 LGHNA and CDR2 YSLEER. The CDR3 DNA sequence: TGCGCCAGCAGCCAAGGGGGACAGAGAAGCTACACCTTC. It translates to CASSQGGQRSYTF.

CDR3 nucleotide sequence: TGTGCCAGCAGTGCAGCTAGCCGGGACAATGAGCAGTTCTTC. Amino acid sequence: CASSAASRDNEQFF. This sequence joins TRBV6-1 and TRBJ2-1; a weak D match, TRBD2 (5 bases). This CDR3 has 14 amino acids. CDR1 is MNHNS and CDR2 is SASEGT in the germline V gene. Between the trimmed V and J ends, which lost 4 bases and 5 bases, there was a span of 12 bases.

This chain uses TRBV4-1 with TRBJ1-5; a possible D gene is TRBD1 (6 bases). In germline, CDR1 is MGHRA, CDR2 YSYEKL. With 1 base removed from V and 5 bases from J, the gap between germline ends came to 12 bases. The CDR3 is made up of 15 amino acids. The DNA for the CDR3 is TGCGCCAGCAGCCAAGGGACAGTTTCTCATCAGCCCCAGCATTTT. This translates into CASSQGTVSHQPQHF.

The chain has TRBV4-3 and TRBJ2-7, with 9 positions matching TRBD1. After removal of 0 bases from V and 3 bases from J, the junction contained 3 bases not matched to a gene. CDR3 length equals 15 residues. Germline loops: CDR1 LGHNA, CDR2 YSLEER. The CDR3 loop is CASSQDRTGVYEQYF. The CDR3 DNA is TGCGCCAGCAGCCAAGACAGGACAGGGGTCTACGAGCAGTACTTC.

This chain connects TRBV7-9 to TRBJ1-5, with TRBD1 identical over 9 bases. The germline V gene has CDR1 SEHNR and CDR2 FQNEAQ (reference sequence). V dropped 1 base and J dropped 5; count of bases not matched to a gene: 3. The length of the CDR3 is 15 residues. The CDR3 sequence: CASSLGTGGYQPQHF. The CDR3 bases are TGTGCCAGCAGCTTAGGAACAGGGGGCTATCAGCCCCAGCATTTT.

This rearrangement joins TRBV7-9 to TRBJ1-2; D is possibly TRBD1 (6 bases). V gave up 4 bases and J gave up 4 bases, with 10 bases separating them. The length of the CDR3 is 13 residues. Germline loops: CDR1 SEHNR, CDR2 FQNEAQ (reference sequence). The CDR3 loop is CASSSHRVYGYTF. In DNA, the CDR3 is TGTGCCAGCAGCTCACACAGGGTCTATGGCTACACCTTC.

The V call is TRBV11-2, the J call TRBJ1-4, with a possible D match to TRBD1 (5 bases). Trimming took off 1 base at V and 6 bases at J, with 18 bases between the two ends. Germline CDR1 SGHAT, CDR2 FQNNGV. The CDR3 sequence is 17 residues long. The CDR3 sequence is CASSLAESGLVHEKLFF. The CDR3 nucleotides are TGTGCCAGCAGCTTAGCTGAATCAGGGTTGGTTCATGAAAAACTGTTTTTT.

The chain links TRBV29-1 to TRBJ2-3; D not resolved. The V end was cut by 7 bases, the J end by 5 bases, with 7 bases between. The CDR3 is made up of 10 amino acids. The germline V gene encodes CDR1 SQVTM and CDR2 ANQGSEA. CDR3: CSAHQDTQYF. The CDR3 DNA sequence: TGCAGCGCGCATCAAGATACGCAGTATTTT.

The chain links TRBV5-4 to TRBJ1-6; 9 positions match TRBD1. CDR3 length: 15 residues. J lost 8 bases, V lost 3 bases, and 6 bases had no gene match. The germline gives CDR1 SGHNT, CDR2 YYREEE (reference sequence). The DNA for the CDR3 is TGTGCCAGCAGCTCATTACAGGGGGCCCATTCACCCCTCCACTTT. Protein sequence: CASSSLQGAHSPLHF.

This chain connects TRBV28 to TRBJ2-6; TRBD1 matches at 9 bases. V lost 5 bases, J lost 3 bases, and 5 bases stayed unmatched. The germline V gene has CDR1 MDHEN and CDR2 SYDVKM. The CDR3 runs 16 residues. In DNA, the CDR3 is TGTGCCAGCAGTCCGGACAGGGGATTTGGGGCCAACGTCCTGACTTTC. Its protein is CASSPDRGFGANVLTF.

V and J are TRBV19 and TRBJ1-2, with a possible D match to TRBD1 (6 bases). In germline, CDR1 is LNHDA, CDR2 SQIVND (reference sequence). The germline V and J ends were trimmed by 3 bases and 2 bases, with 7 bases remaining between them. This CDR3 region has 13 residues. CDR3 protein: CASSIDRNYGYTF. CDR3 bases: TGTGCCAGTAGTATTGACAGGAACTATGGCTACACCTTC.

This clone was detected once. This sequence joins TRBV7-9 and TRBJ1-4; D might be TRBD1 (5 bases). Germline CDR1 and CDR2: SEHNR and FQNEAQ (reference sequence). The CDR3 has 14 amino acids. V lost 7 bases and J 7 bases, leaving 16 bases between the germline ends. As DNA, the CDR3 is TGTGCCAGCAAGAAACAGGAGGGGACTGAAAAACTGTTTTTT. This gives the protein CASKKQEGTEKLFF.